What follows describes a single T cell receptor beta chain. Repertoires were generated with immunoSEQ multiplex PCR, while TCRdb's copy carries only in-frame clones and drops some. The sample comprises 59,000 or so clones, about 73% of which are singletons, and less than 20% rests with the top ten. The sample is drawn from a study of blood T cell repertoires in COVID-19. About the research overall: From T cells, B-cell-depleted T cells, or PBMCs came the material, which was cDNA or gDNA.

The V gene's germline CDR1 is LGHNT and CDR2 FRNRAP. V was pared by 0 bases and J by 4 bases, with 9 bases of the junction left unmatched. CDR3 length: 18 residues. The chain recombines TRBV12-5 with TRBJ2-2, with 9 bases matching TRBD2. Sequencing input: peripheral blood. This TCR came from a woman in her forties or fifties with active or convalescent COVID-19. The CDR3 coding sequence is TGTGCTAGTGGTTTGGTGGTTCTAGCGGGATTGACCACCGGGGAGCTGTTTTTT. It codes for CASGLVVLAGLTTGELFF.